The clone carrying this T cell receptor (beta chain) showed up just once. Its antigen is not known. The CDR3 runs 15 residues. Per the germline V gene, CDR1 is MNHEY and CDR2 is SMNVEV (reference sequence). The trim removed 7 bases at V and 10 bases at J, leaving 16 bases unmatched. Using immunoSEQ multiplex PCR, the repertoire was profiled, and TCRdb retains in-frame clones only, with some absent. The table has about 1,100 clones, just over 85% seen once. The sample belongs to a study of T cell repertoires in ileal Crohn's disease. Study-wide results and limits: Endoscopic recurrence occurred in every patient whose clonality exceeded 26.8%. Clonal expansions were more frequent in active smokers than non-smokers at surgery. Sorted CD8 T cells held more high-frequency clones than CD4.

The sorted cells were lamina propria lymphocytes from surgical specimens, first isolated by density gradient. Patients were adults with ileal or ileocolonic Crohn's disease needing resection. The sequence was obtained from an adult with Crohn's disease. This chain connects TRBV27 to TRBJ2-7, with TRBD2 matching over 10 bases. Sequencing was carried out using CD4+ T cells sorted from the ileum. The CDR3 reads CASKFQSLAGDRQYF. CDR3 sequence (DNA): TGTGCCAGCAAGTTCCAAAGCCTAGCGGGAGACCGACAGTACTTC.